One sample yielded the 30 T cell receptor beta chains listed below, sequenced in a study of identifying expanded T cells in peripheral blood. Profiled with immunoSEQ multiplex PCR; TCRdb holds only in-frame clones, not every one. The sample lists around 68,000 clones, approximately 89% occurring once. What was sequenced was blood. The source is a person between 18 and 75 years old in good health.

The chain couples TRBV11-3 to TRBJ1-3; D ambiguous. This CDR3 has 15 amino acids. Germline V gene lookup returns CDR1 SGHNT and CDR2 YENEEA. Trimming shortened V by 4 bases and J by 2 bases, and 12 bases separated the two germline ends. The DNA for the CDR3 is TGTGCCAGCAGCTCCGATGGGCTACCTGGAAACACCATATATTTT. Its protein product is CASSSDGLPGNTIYF.

CDR3 bases: TGTGCCACCAGCAGGCGAGGTCAGGGAGAGCAGTTCTTC. It specifies CATSRRGQGEQFF. J is TRBJ2-1 and V is TRBV15; D perhaps matches TRBD1 (5 bases). CDR3 length equals 13 residues. V shed 3 bases and J shed 10 bases, with 13 bases lying between them. Germline assignment: CDR1 LNHNV and CDR2 YYDKDF (reference sequence).

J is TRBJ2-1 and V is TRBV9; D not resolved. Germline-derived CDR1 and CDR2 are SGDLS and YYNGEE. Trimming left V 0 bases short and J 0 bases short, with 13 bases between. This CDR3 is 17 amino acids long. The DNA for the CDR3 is TGTGCCAGCAGCGTAGAAGTTCGTGGGCTCTCCTACAATGAGCAGTTCTTC. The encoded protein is CASSVEVRGLSYNEQFF. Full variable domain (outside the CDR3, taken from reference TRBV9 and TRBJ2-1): DSGVTQTPKHLITATGQRVTLRCSPRSGDLSVYWYQQSLDQGLQFLIQYYNGEERAKGNILERFSAQQFPDLHSELNLSSLELGDSALYFCASSVEVRGLSYNEQFFGPGTRLTVL.

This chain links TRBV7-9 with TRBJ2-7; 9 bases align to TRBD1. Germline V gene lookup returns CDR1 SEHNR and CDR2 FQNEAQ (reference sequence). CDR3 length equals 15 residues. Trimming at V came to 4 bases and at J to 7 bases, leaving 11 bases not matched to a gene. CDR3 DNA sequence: TGTGCCAGCAGCTCCCCGGGACAGGGAGTGAGGGAGCAGTACTTC. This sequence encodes CASSSPGQGVREQYF.

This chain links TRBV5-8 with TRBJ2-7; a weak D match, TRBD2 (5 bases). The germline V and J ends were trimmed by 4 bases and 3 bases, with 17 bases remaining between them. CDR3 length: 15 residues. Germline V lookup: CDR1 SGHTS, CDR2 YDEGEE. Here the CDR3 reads CASSQEEGTFYEQYF. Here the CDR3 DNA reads TGTGCCAGCAGCCAGGAAGAGGGTACGTTCTACGAGCAGTACTTC.

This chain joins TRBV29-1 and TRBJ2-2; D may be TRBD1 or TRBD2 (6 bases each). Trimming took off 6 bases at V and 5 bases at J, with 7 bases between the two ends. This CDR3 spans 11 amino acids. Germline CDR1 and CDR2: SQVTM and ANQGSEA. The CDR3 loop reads CSVGGTGELFF. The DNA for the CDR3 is TGCAGCGTAGGGGGGACCGGGGAGCTGTTTTTT.

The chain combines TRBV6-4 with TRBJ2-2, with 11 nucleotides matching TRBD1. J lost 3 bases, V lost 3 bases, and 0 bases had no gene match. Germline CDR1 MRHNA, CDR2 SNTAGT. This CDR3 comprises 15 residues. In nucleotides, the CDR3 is TGTGCCAGCAGTGAGGGACAGGGGGACACCGGGGAGCTGTTTTTT. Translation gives CASSEGQGDTGELFF.

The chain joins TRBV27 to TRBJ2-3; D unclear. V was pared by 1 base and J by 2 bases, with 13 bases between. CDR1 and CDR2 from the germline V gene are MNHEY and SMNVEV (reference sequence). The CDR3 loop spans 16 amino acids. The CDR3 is CASSLLISASTDTQYF. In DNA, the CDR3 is TGTGCCAGCAGTTTATTGATTTCTGCTTCCACAGATACGCAGTATTTT.

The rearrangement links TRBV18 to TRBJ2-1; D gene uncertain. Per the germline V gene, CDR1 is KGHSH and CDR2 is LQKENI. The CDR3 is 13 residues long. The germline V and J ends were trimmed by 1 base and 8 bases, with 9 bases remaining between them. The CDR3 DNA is TGTGCCAGCTCACCACAACCACTACATGAGCAGTTCTTC. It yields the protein CASSPQPLHEQFF.

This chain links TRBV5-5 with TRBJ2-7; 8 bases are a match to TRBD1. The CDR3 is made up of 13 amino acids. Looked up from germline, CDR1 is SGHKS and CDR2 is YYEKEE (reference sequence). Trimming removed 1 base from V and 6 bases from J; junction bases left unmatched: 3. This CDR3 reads CASSLSGGAEQYF. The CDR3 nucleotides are TGTGCCAGCAGCTTGTCAGGGGGCGCCGAGCAGTACTTC. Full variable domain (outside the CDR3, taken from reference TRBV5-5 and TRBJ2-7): DAGVTQSPTHLIKTRGQQVTLRCSPISGHKSVSWYQQVLGQGPQFIFQYYEKEERGRGNFPDRFSARQFPNYSSELNVNALLLGDSALYLCASSLSGGAEQYFGPGTRLTVT.

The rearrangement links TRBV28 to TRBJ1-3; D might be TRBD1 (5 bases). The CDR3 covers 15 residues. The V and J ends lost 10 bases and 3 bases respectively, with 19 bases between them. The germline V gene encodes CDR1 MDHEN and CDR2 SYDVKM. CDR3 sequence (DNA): TGTGCCACGTTCCCAGGGAACGTTTATGGAAACACCATATATTTT. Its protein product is CATFPGNVYGNTIYF.

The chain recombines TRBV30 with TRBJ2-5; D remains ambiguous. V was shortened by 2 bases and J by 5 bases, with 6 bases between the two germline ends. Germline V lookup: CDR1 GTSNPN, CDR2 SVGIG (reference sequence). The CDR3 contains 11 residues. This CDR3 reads CAWSLRETQYF. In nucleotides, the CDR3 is TGTGCCTGGAGTCTGCGGGAGACCCAGTACTTC.

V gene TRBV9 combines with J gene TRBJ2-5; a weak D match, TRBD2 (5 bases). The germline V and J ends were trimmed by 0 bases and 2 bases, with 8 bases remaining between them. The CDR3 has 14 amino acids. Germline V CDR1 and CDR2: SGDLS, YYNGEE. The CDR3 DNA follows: TGTGCCAGCAGCGTAGGTGACTATCAAGAGACCCAGTACTTC. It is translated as CASSVGDYQETQYF.

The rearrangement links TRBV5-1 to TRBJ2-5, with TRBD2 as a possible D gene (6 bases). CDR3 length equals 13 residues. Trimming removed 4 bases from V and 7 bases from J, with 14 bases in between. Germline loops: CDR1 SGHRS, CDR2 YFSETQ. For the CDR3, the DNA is TGCGCCAGCAGCCCGGGGGATCTTGGGACCCAGTACTTC. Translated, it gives CASSPGDLGTQYF.

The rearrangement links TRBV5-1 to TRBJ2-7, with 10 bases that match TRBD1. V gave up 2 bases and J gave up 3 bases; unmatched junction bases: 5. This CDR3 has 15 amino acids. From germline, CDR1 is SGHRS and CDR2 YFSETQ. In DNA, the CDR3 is TGCGCCAGCAGCTTCACTGACAGGGGGCTCTACGAGCAGTACTTC. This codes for CASSFTDRGLYEQYF.

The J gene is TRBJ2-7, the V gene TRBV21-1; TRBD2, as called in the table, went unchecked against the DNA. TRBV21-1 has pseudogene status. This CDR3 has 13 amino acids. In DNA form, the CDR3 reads TGTGCCAGCAGCAAAGTAGGGACTACCGAGCAGTACTTC. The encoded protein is CASSKVGTTEQYF.

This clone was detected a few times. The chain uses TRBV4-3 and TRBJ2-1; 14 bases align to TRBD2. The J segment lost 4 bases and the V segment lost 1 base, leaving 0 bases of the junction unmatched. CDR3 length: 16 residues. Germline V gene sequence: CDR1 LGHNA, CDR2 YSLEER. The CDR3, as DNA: TGCGCCAGCAGCCAAGGACTAGCGGGAGGGTACAATGAGCAGTTCTTC. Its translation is CASSQGLAGGYNEQFF.

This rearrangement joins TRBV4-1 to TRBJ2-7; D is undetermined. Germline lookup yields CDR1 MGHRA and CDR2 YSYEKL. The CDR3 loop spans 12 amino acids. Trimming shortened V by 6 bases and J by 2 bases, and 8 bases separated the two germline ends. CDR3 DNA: TGCGCCAGCAGTCCCCGGCCCTACGAGCAGTACTTC. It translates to CASSPRPYEQYF.

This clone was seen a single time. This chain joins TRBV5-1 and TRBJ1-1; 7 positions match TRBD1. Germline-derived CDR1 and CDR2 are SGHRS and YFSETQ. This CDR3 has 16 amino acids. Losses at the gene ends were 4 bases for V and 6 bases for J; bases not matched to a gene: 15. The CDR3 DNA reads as TGCGCCAGCAGCCCCACCTCGGGGACAGAATGGTCTGAAGCTTTCTTT. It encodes CASSPTSGTEWSEAFF.

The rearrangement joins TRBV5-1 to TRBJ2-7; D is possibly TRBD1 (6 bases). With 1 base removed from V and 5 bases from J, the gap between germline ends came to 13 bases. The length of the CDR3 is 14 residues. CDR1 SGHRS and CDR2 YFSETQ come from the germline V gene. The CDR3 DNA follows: TGCGCCAGCAGCTTGCGGGACAAGAGCCACGAGCAGTACTTC. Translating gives CASSLRDKSHEQYF.

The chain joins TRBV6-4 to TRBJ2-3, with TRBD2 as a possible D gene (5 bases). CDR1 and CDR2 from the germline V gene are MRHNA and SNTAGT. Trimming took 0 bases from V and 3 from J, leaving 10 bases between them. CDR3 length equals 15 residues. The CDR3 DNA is TGTGCCAGCAGTGACTCGGAGGATGGGACAGATACGCAGTATTTT. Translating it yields CASSDSEDGTDTQYF.

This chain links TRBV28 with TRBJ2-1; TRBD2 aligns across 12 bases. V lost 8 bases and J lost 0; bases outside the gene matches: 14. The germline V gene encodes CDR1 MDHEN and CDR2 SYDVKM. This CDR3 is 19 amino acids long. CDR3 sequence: CASSASGLAGLSSYNEQFF. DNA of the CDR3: TGTGCCAGCTCCGCCTCGGGACTAGCGGGCCTTAGCTCCTACAATGAGCAGTTCTTC. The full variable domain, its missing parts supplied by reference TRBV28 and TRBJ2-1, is DVKVTQSSRYLVKRTGEKVFLECVQDMDHENMFWYRQDPGLGLRLIYFSYDVKMKEKGDIPEGYSVSREKKERFSLILESASTNQTSMYLCASSASGLAGLSSYNEQFFGPGTRLTVL.

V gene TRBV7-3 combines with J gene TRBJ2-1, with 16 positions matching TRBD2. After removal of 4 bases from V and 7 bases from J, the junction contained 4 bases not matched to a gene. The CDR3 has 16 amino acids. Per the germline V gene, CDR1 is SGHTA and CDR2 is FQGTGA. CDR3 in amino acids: CASSSGTSGRANEQFF. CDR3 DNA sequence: TGTGCCAGCAGCTCGGGGACTAGCGGGAGGGCAAATGAGCAGTTCTTC.

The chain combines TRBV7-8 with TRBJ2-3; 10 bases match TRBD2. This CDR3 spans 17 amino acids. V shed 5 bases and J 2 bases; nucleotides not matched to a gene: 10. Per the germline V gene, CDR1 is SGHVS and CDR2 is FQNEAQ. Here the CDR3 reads CASSPIRLAGVTDTQYF. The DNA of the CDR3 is TGTGCCAGCAGCCCTATCCGACTAGCGGGTGTCACAGATACGCAGTATTTT.

The CDR3 nucleotides read TGTGCCAGTAGTACCCAGACTAGCGGGAGCAGGAACGAGCAGTACTTC. It specifies CASSTQTSGSRNEQYF. The rearrangement uses TRBV19 and TRBJ2-7; 12 nucleotides align to TRBD2. CDR3 length: 16 residues. Trimming at V came to 4 bases and at J to 5 bases, leaving 9 bases not matched to a gene. Germline CDR1 reads LNHDA; CDR2 reads SQIVND (reference sequence).

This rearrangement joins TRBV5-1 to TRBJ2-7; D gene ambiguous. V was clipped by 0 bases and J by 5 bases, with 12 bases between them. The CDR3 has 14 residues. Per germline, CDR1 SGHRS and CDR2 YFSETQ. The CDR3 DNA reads TGCGCCAGCAGCTTGGGTTCCCACGAAAACGAGCAGTACTTC. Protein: CASSLGSHENEQYF.

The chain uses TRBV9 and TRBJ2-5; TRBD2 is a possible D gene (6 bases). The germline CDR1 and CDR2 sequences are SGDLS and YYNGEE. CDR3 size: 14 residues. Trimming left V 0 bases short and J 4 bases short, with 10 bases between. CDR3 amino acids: CASSVALGGETQYF. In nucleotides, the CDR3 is TGTGCCAGCAGCGTAGCTTTGGGGGGAGAGACCCAGTACTTC.

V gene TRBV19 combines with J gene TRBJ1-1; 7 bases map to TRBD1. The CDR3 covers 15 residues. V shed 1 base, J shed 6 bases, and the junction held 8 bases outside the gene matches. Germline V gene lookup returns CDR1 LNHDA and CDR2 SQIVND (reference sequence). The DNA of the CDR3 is TGTGCCAGTAGTATAGGAGGGCAGGGGGAGGCTGAAGCTTTCTTT. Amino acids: CASSIGGQGEAEAFF.

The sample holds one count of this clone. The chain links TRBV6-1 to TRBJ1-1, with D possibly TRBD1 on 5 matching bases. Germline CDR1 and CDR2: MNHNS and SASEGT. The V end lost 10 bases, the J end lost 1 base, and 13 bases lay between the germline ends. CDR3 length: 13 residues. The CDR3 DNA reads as TGTGCCACACCCAGGGCCGGGAACACTGAAGCTTTCTTT. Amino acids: CATPRAGNTEAFF.

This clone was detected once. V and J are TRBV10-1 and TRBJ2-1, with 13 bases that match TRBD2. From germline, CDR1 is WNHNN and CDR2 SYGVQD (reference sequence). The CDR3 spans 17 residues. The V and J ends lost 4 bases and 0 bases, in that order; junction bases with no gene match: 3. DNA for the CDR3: TGCGCCAGCAGTGTAGGGACTAGCGGGGACTCCTACAATGAGCAGTTCTTC. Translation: CASSVGTSGDSYNEQFF.